Sequencing of this T cell receptor beta chain was carried out in a study of cytomegalovirus exposure and HLA in healthy donors. Study-level information: Most genotyped donors, 65% to 90% of about 430, had Caucasian-associated genetic ancestry. Study outcomes and limitations: Reports credit the classifier with highly specific, highly sensitive diagnosis of cytomegalovirus status. With later analysis, a missense DCLRE1C variant became linked to TCR beta V- and J-gene trimming. More than 15,000 TCR beta sequences were associated with HLA alleles at 0.05 false discovery rate in a later analysis.

The CDR3 has 14 amino acids. Germline-derived CDR1 and CDR2 are SGDLS and YYNGEE. V lost 0 bases and J lost 5, with 12 bases in between. Of note for this clone: What it binds is unknown.

The PCR used 60 Vbeta and 13 Jbeta primers. Profiled with immunoSEQ multiplex PCR; TCRdb holds only in-frame clones, not every one. Altogether about 100,000 clones are present, around 79% being singletons, with the ten largest covering under 2%. The sequence was collected from a woman in her thirties or forties in good health and CMV-seronegative. V gene TRBV9 combines with J gene TRBJ2-7, with D possibly being TRBD1 (6 bases). The source material was PBMCs. CDR3 in DNA: TGTGCCAGCAGCGTAGGGACAGTAGAAAACGAGCAGTACTTC. Its protein is CASSVGTVENEQYF.